This TCR beta chain stems from a study of control samples from healthy donors and cancer patients. V shed 3 bases and J 5 bases; nucleotides not matched to a gene: 6. The CDR3 extends over 15 amino acids. The germline V gene has CDR1 LGHNA and CDR2 YNFKEQ. Assay: immunoSEQ multiplex PCR; the TCRdb copy retains only in-frame clones and omits some. The data contain 250,000 to 300,000 clones, approximately 80% of them seen just once; the ten biggest clones take up about 14%. Sequencing was carried out using PBMCs. The chain joins TRBV4-2 to TRBJ2-1; 8 positions agree with TRBD1. The sequence was obtained from an older woman with lung cancer. The CDR3 region is CASSQRGQANNEQFF. As DNA, the CDR3 is TGTGCCAGCAGCCAGAGGGGACAGGCGAACAATGAGCAGTTCTTC.